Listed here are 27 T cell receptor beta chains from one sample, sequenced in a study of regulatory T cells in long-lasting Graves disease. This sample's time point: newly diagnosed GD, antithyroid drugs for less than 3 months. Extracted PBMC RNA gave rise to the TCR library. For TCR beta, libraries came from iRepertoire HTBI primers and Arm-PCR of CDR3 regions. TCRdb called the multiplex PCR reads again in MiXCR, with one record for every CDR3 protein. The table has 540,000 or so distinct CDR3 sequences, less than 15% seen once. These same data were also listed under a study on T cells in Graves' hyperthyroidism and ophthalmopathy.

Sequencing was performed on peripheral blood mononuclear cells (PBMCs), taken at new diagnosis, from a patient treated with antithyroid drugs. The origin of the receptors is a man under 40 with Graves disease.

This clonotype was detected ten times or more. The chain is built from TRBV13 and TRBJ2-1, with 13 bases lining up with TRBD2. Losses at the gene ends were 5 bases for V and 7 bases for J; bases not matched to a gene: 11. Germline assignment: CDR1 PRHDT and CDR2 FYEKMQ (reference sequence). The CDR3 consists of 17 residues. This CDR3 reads CASSRLLAGGPRNEQFF. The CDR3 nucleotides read TGTGCCAGCAGCCGGCTACTAGCGGGAGGGCCGAGGAATGAGCAGTTCTTC.

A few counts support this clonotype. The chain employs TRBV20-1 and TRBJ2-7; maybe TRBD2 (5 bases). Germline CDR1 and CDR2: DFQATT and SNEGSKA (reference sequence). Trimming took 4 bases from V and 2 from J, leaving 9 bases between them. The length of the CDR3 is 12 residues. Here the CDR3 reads CSAIRGTYEQYF. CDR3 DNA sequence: TGCAGTGCTATACGGGGTACCTACGAGCAGTACTTC.

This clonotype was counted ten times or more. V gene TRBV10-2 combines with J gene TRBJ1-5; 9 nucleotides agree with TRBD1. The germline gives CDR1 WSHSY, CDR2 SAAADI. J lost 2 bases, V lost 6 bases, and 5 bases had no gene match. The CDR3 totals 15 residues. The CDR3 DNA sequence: TGCGCCAGCAGCCTGACAGGGGGAGGCAATCAGCCCCAGCATTTT. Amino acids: CASSLTGGGNQPQHF.

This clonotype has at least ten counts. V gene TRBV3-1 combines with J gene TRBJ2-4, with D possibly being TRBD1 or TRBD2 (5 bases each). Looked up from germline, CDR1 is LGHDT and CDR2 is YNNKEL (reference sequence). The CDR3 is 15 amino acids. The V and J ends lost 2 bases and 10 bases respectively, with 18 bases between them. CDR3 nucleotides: TGTGCCAGCAGCCAAACTATGTCCGAAGGGACGATTCAGTACTTC. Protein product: CASSQTMSEGTIQYF.

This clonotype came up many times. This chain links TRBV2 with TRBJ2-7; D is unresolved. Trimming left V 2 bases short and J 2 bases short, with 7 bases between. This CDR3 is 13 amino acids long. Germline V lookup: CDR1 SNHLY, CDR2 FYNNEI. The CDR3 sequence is CASSERITYEQYF. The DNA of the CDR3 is TGTGCCAGCAGTGAAAGGATCACCTACGAGCAGTACTTC.

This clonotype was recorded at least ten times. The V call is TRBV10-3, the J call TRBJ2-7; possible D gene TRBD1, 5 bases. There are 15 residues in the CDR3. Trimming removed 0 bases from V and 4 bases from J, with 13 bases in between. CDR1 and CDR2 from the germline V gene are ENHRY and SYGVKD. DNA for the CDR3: TGTGCCATCAGTGAGTCCCACAGGCTTACGTACGAGCAGTACTTC. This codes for CAISESHRLTYEQYF.

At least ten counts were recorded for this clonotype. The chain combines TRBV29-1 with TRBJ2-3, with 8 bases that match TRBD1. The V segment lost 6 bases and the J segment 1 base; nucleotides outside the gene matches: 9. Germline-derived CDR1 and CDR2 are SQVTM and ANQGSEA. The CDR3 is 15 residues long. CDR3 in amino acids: CSVDRQGRGTDTQYF. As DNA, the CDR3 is TGCAGCGTGGATAGACAGGGGCGGGGCACAGATACGCAGTATTTT.

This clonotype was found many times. Here the CDR3 reads CASRSERGAYEQYF. The CDR3, as DNA: TGCGCCAGCAGGTCAGAGCGGGGGGCCTACGAGCAGTACTTC. The chain uses TRBV10-2 and TRBJ2-7; 9 nucleotides agree with TRBD2. The V gene's germline CDR1 is WSHSY and CDR2 SAAADI. CDR3 length: 14 amino acids. V gave up 6 bases and J gave up 2 bases; unmatched junction bases: 5.

The CDR3 protein is CAWSVLAGDYEQYF. The CDR3 coding sequence is TGTGCCTGGAGTGTTTTAGCGGGGGACTACGAGCAGTACTTC. The chain is built from TRBV30 and TRBJ2-7; TRBD2 aligns across 9 bases. The germline V gene has CDR1 GTSNPN and CDR2 SVGIG (reference sequence). CDR3 size: 14 residues. V gave up 0 bases and J gave up 3 bases; unmatched junction bases: 3.

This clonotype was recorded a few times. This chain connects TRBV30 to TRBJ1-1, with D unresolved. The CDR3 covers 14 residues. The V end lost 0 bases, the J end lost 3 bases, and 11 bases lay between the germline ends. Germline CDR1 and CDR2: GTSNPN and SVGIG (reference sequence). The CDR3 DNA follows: TGTGCCTGGAGTGTACGAGGAAGGGACACTGAAGCTTTCTTT. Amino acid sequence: CAWSVRGRDTEAFF. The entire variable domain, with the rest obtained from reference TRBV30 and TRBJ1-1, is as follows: SQTIHQWPATLVQPVGSPLSLECTVEGTSNPNLYWYRQAAGRGLQLLFYSVGIGQISSEVPQNLSASRPQDRQFILSSKKLLLSDSGFYLCAWSVRGRDTEAFFGQGTRLTVV.

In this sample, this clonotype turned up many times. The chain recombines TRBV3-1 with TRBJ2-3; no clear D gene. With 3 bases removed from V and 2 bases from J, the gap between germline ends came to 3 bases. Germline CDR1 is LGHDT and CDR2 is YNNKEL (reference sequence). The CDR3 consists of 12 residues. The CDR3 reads CASSHITDTQYF. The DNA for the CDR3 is TGTGCCAGCAGCCACATCACAGATACGCAGTATTTT.

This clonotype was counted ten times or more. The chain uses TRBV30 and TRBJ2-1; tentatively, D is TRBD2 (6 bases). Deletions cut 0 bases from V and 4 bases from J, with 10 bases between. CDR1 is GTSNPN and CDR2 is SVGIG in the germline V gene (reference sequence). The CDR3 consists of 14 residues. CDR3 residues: CAWSVGGKYNEQFF. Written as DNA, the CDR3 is TGTGCCTGGAGTGTTGGCGGGAAATACAATGAGCAGTTCTTC.

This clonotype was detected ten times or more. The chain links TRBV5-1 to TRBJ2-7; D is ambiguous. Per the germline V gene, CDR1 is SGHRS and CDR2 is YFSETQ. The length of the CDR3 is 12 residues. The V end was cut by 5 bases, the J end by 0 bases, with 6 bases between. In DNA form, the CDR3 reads TGCGCCAGCAGGCTGGGCTCCTACGAGCAGTACTTC. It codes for CASRLGSYEQYF.

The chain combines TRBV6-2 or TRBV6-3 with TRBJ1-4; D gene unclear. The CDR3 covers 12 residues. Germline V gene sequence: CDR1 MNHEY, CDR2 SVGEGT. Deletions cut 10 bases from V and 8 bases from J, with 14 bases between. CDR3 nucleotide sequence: TGTGCCACACGGGAAGTTGCGGAAAAACTGTTTTTT. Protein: CATREVAEKLFF.

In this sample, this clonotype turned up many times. The CDR3 DNA sequence: TGCGCCAGCAGTAAAGGCCTAGCGGGAGTCAAGGAGCAGTACTTC. Its protein is CASSKGLAGVKEQYF. V usage is TRBV10-1 and J usage is TRBJ2-7; 10 bases are shared with TRBD2. Per germline, CDR1 WNHNN and CDR2 SYGVQD (reference sequence). This CDR3 has 15 amino acids. V gave up 5 bases and J gave up 7 bases; unmatched junction bases: 11.

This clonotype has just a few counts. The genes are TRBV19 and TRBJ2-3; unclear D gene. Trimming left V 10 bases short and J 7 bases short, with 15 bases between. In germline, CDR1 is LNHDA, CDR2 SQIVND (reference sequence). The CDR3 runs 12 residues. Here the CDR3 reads CATSTTPHTQYF. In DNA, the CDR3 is TGTGCCACCTCTACGACTCCTCATACGCAGTATTTT.

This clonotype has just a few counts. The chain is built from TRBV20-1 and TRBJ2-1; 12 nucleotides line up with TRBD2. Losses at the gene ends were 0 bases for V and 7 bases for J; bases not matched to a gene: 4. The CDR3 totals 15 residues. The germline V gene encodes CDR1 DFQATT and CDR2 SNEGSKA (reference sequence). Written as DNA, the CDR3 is TGCAGTGCTAGAGACCCTAGCGGGAGGGCAAATGAGCAGTTCTTC. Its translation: CSARDPSGRANEQFF.

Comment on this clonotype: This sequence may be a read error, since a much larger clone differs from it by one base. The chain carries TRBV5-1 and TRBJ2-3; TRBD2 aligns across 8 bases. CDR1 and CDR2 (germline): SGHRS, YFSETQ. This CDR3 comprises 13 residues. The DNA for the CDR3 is TGTGCCAGCAGCTGGGCTAGCGGGCAGGCGCAGTATTTT. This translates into CASSWASGQAQYF.

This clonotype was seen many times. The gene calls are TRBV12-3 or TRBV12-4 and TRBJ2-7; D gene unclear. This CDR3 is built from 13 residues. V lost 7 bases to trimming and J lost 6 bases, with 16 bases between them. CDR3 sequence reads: CASKTDVRSEQYF. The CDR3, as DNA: TGTGCCAGCAAGACGGATGTGCGTAGCGAGCAGTACTTC.

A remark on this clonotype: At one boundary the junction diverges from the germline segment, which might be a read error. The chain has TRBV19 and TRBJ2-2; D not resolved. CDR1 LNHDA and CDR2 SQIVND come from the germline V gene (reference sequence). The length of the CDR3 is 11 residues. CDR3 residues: CARSMGGELFF. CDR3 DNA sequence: TGTGCCAGGAGTATGGGCGGGGAGCTGTTTTTT. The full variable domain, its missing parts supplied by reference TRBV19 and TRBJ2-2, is DGGITQSPKYLFRKEGQNVTLSCEQNLNHDAMYWYRQDPGQGLRLIYYSQIVNDFQKGDIAEGYSVSREKKESFPLTVTSAQKNPTAFYLCARSMGGELFFGEGSRLTVL.

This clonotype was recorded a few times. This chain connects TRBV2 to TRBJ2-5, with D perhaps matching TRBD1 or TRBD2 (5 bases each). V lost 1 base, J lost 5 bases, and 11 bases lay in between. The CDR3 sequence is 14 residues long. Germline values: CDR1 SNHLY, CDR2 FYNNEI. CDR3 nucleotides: TGTGCCAGCAGTGAAGGGGCAGGGACCGAGACCCAGTACTTC. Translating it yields CASSEGAGTETQYF.

DNA of the CDR3: TGTGCCAGCAGCCAAGTTTTCGGGACAGGGTACCAAGAGACCCAGTACTTC. Protein sequence: CASSQVFGTGYQETQYF. The rearrangement uses TRBV3-1 and TRBJ2-5; 9 bases match TRBD1. Germline loops: CDR1 LGHDT, CDR2 YNNKEL (reference sequence). V trimming: 1 base; J trimming: 0 bases; junction bases outside the gene matches: 6. The CDR3 runs to 17 residues.

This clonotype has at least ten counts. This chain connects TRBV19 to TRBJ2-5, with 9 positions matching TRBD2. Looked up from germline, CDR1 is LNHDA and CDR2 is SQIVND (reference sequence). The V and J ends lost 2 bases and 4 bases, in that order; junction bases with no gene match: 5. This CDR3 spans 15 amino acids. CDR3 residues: CASSILAGVRETQYF. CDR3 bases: TGTGCCAGTAGTATATTAGCGGGAGTGCGAGAGACCCAGTACTTC.

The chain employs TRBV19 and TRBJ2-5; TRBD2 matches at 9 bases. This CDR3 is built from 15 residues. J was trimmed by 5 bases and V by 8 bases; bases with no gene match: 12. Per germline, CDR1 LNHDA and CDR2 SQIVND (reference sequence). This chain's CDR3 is CASARSGTSMETQYF. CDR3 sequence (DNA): TGTGCCAGTGCACGGTCCGGGACTAGCATGGAGACCCAGTACTTC. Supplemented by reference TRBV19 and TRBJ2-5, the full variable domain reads DGGITQSPKYLFRKEGQNVTLSCEQNLNHDAMYWYRQDPGQGLRLIYYSQIVNDFQKGDIAEGYSVSREKKESFPLTVTSAQKNPTAFYLCASARSGTSMETQYFGPGTRLLVL.

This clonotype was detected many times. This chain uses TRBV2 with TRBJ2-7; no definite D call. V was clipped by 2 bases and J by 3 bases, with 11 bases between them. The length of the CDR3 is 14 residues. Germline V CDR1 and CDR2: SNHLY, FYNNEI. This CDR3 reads CASSEFVFDYEQYF. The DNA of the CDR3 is TGTGCCAGCAGTGAATTCGTCTTCGACTACGAGCAGTACTTC. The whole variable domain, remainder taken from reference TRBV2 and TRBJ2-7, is EPEVTQTPSHQVTQMGQEVILRCVPISNHLYFYWYRQILGQKVEFLVSFYNNEISEKSEIFDDQFSVERPDGSNFTLKIRSTKLEDSAMYFCASSEFVFDYEQYFGPGTRLTVT.

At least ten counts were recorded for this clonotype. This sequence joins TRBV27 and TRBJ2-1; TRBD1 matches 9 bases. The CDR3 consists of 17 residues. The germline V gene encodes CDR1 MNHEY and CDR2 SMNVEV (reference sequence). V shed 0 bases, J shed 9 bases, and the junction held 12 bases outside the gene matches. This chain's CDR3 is CASSLSGQGNRWSEQFF. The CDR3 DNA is TGTGCCAGCAGTTTATCGGGACAGGGTAATAGATGGAGTGAGCAGTTCTTC.

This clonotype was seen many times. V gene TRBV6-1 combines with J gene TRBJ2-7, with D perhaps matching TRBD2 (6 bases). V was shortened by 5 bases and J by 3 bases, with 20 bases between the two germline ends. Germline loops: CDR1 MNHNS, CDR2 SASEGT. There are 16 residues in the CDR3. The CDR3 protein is CASSNSAGQRNYEQYF. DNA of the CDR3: TGTGCCAGCAGTAATTCAGCGGGCCAAAGGAACTACGAGCAGTACTTC.